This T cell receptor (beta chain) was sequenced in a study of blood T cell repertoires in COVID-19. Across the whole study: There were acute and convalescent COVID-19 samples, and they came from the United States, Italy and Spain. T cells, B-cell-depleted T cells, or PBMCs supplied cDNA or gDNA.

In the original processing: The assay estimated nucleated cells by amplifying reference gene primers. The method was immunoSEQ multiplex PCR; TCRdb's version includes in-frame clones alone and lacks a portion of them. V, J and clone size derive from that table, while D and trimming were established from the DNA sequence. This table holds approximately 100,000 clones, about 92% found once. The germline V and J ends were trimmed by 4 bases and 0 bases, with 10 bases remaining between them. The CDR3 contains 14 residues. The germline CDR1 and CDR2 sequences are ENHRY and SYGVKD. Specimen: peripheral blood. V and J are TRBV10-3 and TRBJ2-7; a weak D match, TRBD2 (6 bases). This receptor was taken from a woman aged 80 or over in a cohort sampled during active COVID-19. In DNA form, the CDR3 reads TGTGCCATCAGTGGGGCGGGGAGCTCCTACGAGCAGTACTTC. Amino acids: CAISGAGSSYEQYF.